A selection of T cell receptor beta chains follows, all from one sample in a study of T cells in Graves' hyperthyroidism and ophthalmopathy. TCRdb re-derived calls from the multiplex PCR reads in MiXCR, one entry per CDR3 protein. In the table there are 550,000 to 600,000 distinct CDR3 sequences, roughly 50% of which are singletons. Sequencing was performed on peripheral blood or thyroid tissue (not recorded which). Receptor source: an adult woman with Graves' disease, either hyperthyroidism or ophthalmopathy (not recorded which). CDR3s include the opening cysteine and the closing phenylalanine or tryptophan. A D gene is named only where the DNA matches it firmly. The size field is filled for only some rows; it gives once, few, many or a size class.

CDR3 protein: CSARVGTNEKLFF
CDR3 DNA: TGCAGTGCTAGAGTGGGAACTAATGAAAAACTGTTTTTT
clone size: -
V gene: TRBV20-1
CDR3 length: 13
J gene: TRBJ1-4
D gene: -

CDR3 protein: CSAREADSNQPQHF
CDR3 DNA: TGCAGTGCTAGAGAGGCGGACAGCAATCAGCCCCAGCATTTT
clone size: -
V gene: TRBV20-1
CDR3 length: 14
J gene: TRBJ1-5
D gene: -

CDR3 protein: CASSFGREGFEQFF
CDR3 DNA: TGTGCCAGCAGCTTCGGGCGGGAGGGATTTGAGCAGTTCTTC
clone size: -
V gene: TRBV7-2
CDR3 length: 14
J gene: TRBJ2-1
D gene: TRBD2

CDR3 protein: CASSLGGGRLSSYEQYF
CDR3 DNA: TGTGCCAGCAGCTTAGGCGGCGGGAGGTTAAGCTCCTACGAGCAGTACTTC
clone size: many
V gene: TRBV7-2
CDR3 length: 17
J gene: TRBJ2-7
D gene: TRBD2

CDR3 protein: CASSPPPAGNQPQHF
CDR3 DNA: TGTGCCAGCTCACCTCCTCCTGCGGGCAATCAGCCCCAGCATTTT
clone size: many
V gene: TRBV18
CDR3 length: 15
J gene: TRBJ1-5
D gene: -

CDR3 protein: CASSLTPGHQETQYF
CDR3 DNA: TGTGCCAGCAGCTTGACTCCGGGGCACCAAGAGACCCAGTACTTC
clone size: -
V gene: TRBV7-2
CDR3 length: 15
J gene: TRBJ2-5
D gene: -

CDR3 protein: CASSYGTAFF
CDR3 DNA: TGTGCCAGCAGCTACGGGACAGCTTTCTTT
clone size: -
V gene: TRBV7-9
CDR3 length: 10
J gene: TRBJ1-1
D gene: -

CDR3 protein: CASSWAGRNGEKLFF
CDR3 DNA: TGTGCCAGCAGTTGGGCGGGACGTAATGGTGAAAAACTGTTTTTT
clone size: -
V gene: TRBV12-3/TRBV12-4
CDR3 length: 15
J gene: TRBJ1-4
D gene: -

CDR3 protein: CASSPSGSNTGVQETQYF
CDR3 DNA: TGCGCCAGCAGTCCTAGCGGGTCGAACACCGGGGTTCAAGAGACCCAGTACTTC
clone size: -
V gene: TRBV10-1
CDR3 length: 18
J gene: TRBJ2-5
D gene: TRBD2

CDR3 protein: CSAISTGGEPQQYF
CDR3 DNA: TGCAGTGCTATCTCCACAGGGGGAGAGCCCCAGCAGTACTTC
clone size: -
V gene: TRBV20-1
CDR3 length: 14
J gene: TRBJ2-7
D gene: TRBD1

CDR3 protein: CAISGDVSGANVLTF
CDR3 DNA: TGTGCCATCAGTGGTGATGTCTCTGGGGCCAACGTCCTGACTTTC
clone size: once
V gene: TRBV10-3
CDR3 length: 15
J gene: TRBJ2-6
D gene: -

CDR3 protein: CASSYGQTF
CDR3 DNA: TGCGCCAGCAGCTACGGACAGACTTTC
clone size: -
V gene: TRBV5-1
CDR3 length: 9
J gene: TRBJ2-6
D gene: -

CDR3 protein: CASRAGSGRAGYTF
CDR3 DNA: TGTGCCAGCAGAGCAGGGTCGGGGCGCGCTGGCTACACCTTC
clone size: many
V gene: TRBV13
CDR3 length: 14
J gene: TRBJ1-2
D gene: -

CDR3 protein: CATDTRGETEAFF
CDR3 DNA: TGTGCCACCGATACGAGGGGGGAGACTGAAGCTTTCTTT
clone size: many
V gene: TRBV6-1
CDR3 length: 13
J gene: TRBJ1-1
D gene: -

CDR3 protein: CASRDSGGPAYEQYF
CDR3 DNA: TGTGCCAGCAGAGATAGCGGGGGGCCCGCCTACGAGCAGTACTTC
clone size: -
V gene: TRBV5-6
CDR3 length: 15
J gene: TRBJ2-7
D gene: TRBD2

CDR3 protein: CASSNGQAYTF
CDR3 DNA: TGTGCCAGCAGCAACGGACAAGCCTACACCTTC
clone size: -
V gene: TRBV7-8
CDR3 length: 11
J gene: TRBJ1-2
D gene: -

CDR3 protein: CASSLRSGALQETQYF
CDR3 DNA: TGTGCCAGCAGCTTACGGAGCGGGGCACTCCAAGAGACCCAGTACTTC
clone size: -
V gene: TRBV7-9
CDR3 length: 16
J gene: TRBJ2-5
D gene: TRBD2

CDR3 protein: CASSWDGAYEQYF
CDR3 DNA: TGTGCCAGCAGCTGGGACGGAGCCTACGAGCAGTACTTC
clone size: many
V gene: TRBV5-6
CDR3 length: 13
J gene: TRBJ2-7
D gene: -

CDR3 protein: CASSYGGFDTEAFF
CDR3 DNA: TGTGCCAGCAGCTACGGGGGCTTCGACACTGAAGCTTTCTTT
clone size: many
V gene: TRBV7-9
CDR3 length: 14
J gene: TRBJ1-1
D gene: -

CDR3 protein: CASTTTGTDTQYF
CDR3 DNA: TGTGCCAGTACCACGACGGGGACAGATACGCAGTATTTT
clone size: -
V gene: TRBV19
CDR3 length: 13
J gene: TRBJ2-3
D gene: -

CDR3 protein: CASSYKGYYGYTF
CDR3 DNA: TGTGCCAGCAGTTACAAGGGTTACTATGGCTACACCTTC
clone size: few
V gene: TRBV27
CDR3 length: 13
J gene: TRBJ1-2
D gene: -

CDR3 protein: CSGTGYGNTIYF
CDR3 DNA: TGCAGCGGCACAGGGTATGGAAACACCATATATTTT
clone size: -
V gene: TRBV29-1
CDR3 length: 12
J gene: TRBJ1-3
D gene: -

CDR3 protein: CAISDHSGKVEAFF
CDR3 DNA: TGTGCCATCAGTGATCATAGCGGGAAGGTTGAAGCTTTCTTT
clone size: -
V gene: TRBV10-3
CDR3 length: 14
J gene: TRBJ1-1
D gene: -

CDR3 protein: CASSYRAGLNTEAFF
CDR3 DNA: TGTGCCAGCAGTTATCGGGCGGGGCTGAACACTGAAGCTTTCTTT
clone size: -
V gene: TRBV19
CDR3 length: 15
J gene: TRBJ1-1
D gene: -

CDR3 protein: CASSPPLAGEVDTGELFF
CDR3 DNA: TGCGCCAGCAGCCCACCACTAGCGGGAGAGGTGGACACCGGGGAGCTGTTTTTT
clone size: -
V gene: TRBV5-1
CDR3 length: 18
J gene: TRBJ2-2
D gene: TRBD2

CDR3 protein: CASSVMEGPEAFF
CDR3 DNA: TGTGCCAGCAGCGTAATGGAGGGCCCTGAAGCTTTCTTT
clone size: -
V gene: TRBV9
CDR3 length: 13
J gene: TRBJ1-1
D gene: -

CDR3 protein: CASSLASYLAGRYEQYF
CDR3 DNA: TGTGCCAGCAGCTTAGCGTCTTATCTAGCGGGAAGGTACGAGCAGTACTTC
clone size: many
V gene: TRBV7-2
CDR3 length: 17
J gene: TRBJ2-7
D gene: TRBD2

CDR3 protein: CASSDSGQQYF
CDR3 DNA: TGTGCCAGCAGCGACTCGGGACAGCAGTACTTC
clone size: many
V gene: TRBV3-1
CDR3 length: 11
J gene: TRBJ2-7
D gene: -

CDR3 protein: CASSLGDRGTYEQYF
CDR3 DNA: TGCGCCAGCAGCTTGGGGGACAGGGGGACTTACGAGCAGTACTTC
clone size: many
V gene: TRBV5-1
CDR3 length: 15
J gene: TRBJ2-7
D gene: TRBD1

CDR3 protein: CAGSLTSGTNEKLFF
CDR3 DNA: TGTGCCGGCAGCTTAACGTCGGGGACTAATGAAAAACTGTTTTTT
clone size: -
V gene: TRBV7-3
CDR3 length: 15
J gene: TRBJ1-4
D gene: -

CDR3 protein: CAWAQGDGNTIYF
CDR3 DNA: TGTGCCTGGGCACAGGGGGATGGAAACACCATATATTTT
clone size: -
V gene: TRBV30
CDR3 length: 13
J gene: TRBJ1-3
D gene: TRBD1

CDR3 protein: CASSQAGTGGIGEETQYF
CDR3 DNA: TGTGCCAGCAGCCAAGCCGGGACAGGGGGGATCGGTGAGGAGACCCAGTACTTC
clone size: -
V gene: TRBV3-1
CDR3 length: 18
J gene: TRBJ2-5
D gene: TRBD1

CDR3 protein: CASSQGGRGETQYF
CDR3 DNA: TGTGCCAGCAGCCAAGGCGGACGCGGGGAGACCCAGTACTTC
clone size: many
V gene: TRBV4-2
CDR3 length: 14
J gene: TRBJ2-5
D gene: -

CDR3 protein: CATSRKIRQGDRYGYTF
CDR3 DNA: TGTGCCACCAGCAGAAAAATTAGACAGGGGGATCGCTATGGCTACACCTTC
clone size: many
V gene: TRBV15
CDR3 length: 17
J gene: TRBJ1-2
D gene: TRBD1

CDR3 protein: CASSQTGGTGSAFF
CDR3 DNA: TGTGCCAGCAGCCAGACGGGCGGGACAGGCTCCGCTTTCTTT
clone size: -
V gene: TRBV9
CDR3 length: 14
J gene: TRBJ1-1
D gene: TRBD1

CDR3 protein: CAISAKTRGGETQYF
CDR3 DNA: TGTGCCATCAGTGCCAAGACGAGAGGGGGTGAGACCCAGTACTTC
clone size: many
V gene: TRBV10-3
CDR3 length: 15
J gene: TRBJ2-5
D gene: -

CDR3 protein: CASSRNQIRGYGYTF
CDR3 DNA: TGCGCCAGCAGCCGTAACCAGATACGAGGCTATGGCTACACCTTC
clone size: many
V gene: TRBV4-1
CDR3 length: 15
J gene: TRBJ1-2
D gene: -

CDR3 protein: CSVHLTGNLYEQYF
CDR3 DNA: TGCAGCGTTCATCTAACAGGGAACCTCTACGAGCAGTACTTC
clone size: many
V gene: TRBV29-1
CDR3 length: 14
J gene: TRBJ2-7
D gene: -

CDR3 protein: CSARVRGDQSYEQYF
CDR3 DNA: TGCAGTGCTAGAGTCCGAGGGGACCAGTCCTACGAGCAGTACTTC
clone size: many
V gene: TRBV20-1
CDR3 length: 15
J gene: TRBJ2-7
D gene: -

CDR3 protein: CASRNTGLINQPQHF
CDR3 DNA: TGTGCCAGCAGGAATACAGGCCTCATCAATCAGCCCCAGCATTTT
clone size: many
V gene: TRBV27
CDR3 length: 15
J gene: TRBJ1-5
D gene: -

CDR3 protein: CASILGPHTGELFF
CDR3 DNA: TGTGCCAGCATCCTGGGGCCTCACACCGGGGAGCTGTTTTTT
clone size: many
V gene: TRBV7-2
CDR3 length: 14
J gene: TRBJ2-2
D gene: -

CDR3 protein: CAGRGGGGAFF
CDR3 DNA: TGTGCCGGCAGGGGCGGGGGGGGAGCTTTCTTT
clone size: many
V gene: TRBV2
CDR3 length: 11
J gene: TRBJ1-1
D gene: -

CDR3 protein: CASTVTPSGETQYF
CDR3 DNA: TGTGCCAGCACCGTGACCCCTAGCGGGGAGACCCAGTACTTC
clone size: -
V gene: TRBV2
CDR3 length: 14
J gene: TRBJ2-5
D gene: TRBD2

CDR3 protein: CASSEHGDRSNYGYTF
CDR3 DNA: TGTGCCAGCAGCGAACATGGGGACAGATCTAACTATGGCTACACCTTC
clone size: many
V gene: TRBV7-8
CDR3 length: 16
J gene: TRBJ1-2
D gene: TRBD1

CDR3 protein: CASSVGAGGQPQHF
CDR3 DNA: TGTGCCAGCAGCGTAGGGGCCGGGGGACAGCCCCAGCATTTT
clone size: many
V gene: TRBV9
CDR3 length: 14
J gene: TRBJ1-5
D gene: -

CDR3 protein: CAGRGTNQPQHF
CDR3 DNA: TGTGCCGGGAGGGGGACCAATCAGCCCCAGCATTTT
clone size: few
V gene: TRBV28
CDR3 length: 12
J gene: TRBJ1-5
D gene: -

CDR3 protein: CAISATGETQYF
CDR3 DNA: TGTGCCATCTCGGCGACAGGGGAGACCCAGTACTTC
clone size: -
V gene: TRBV10-3
CDR3 length: 12
J gene: TRBJ2-5
D gene: TRBD1

CDR3 protein: CASASFMAETQYF
CDR3 DNA: TGTGCCAGCGCATCCTTTATGGCGGAGACCCAGTACTTC
clone size: many
V gene: TRBV13
CDR3 length: 13
J gene: TRBJ2-5
D gene: -

CDR3 protein: CAISSVWGPDTEAFF
CDR3 DNA: TGTGCCATCAGCAGCGTATGGGGGCCGGACACTGAAGCTTTCTTT
clone size: -
V gene: TRBV10-3
CDR3 length: 15
J gene: TRBJ1-1
D gene: -

CDR3 protein: CATSMGGALEQYF
CDR3 DNA: TGTGCCACCAGCATGGGGGGGGCTTTGGAGCAGTACTTC
clone size: -
V gene: TRBV15
CDR3 length: 13
J gene: TRBJ2-7
D gene: -

CDR3 protein: CSYGQGQQPTGAFF
CDR3 DNA: TGCAGCTATGGACAGGGCCAACAGCCAACGGGGGCTTTCTTT
clone size: -
V gene: TRBV29-1
CDR3 length: 14
J gene: TRBJ1-1
D gene: TRBD1

CDR3 protein: CATSIYLCSVRYEQYF
CDR3 DNA: -
clone size: -
V gene: TRBV15
CDR3 length: 16
J gene: TRBJ2-7
D gene: -

CDR3 protein: CASSLARTGNSPLHF
CDR3 DNA: TGTGCCAGCAGCTTAGCGCGGACAGGGAATTCACCCCTCCACTTT
clone size: -
V gene: TRBV7-4
CDR3 length: 15
J gene: TRBJ1-6
D gene: TRBD1

CDR3 protein: CASSLVLGRLSSGNTIYF
CDR3 DNA: TGTGCCAGCAGCTTAGTTTTGGGCAGACTTTCCTCTGGAAACACCATATATTTT
clone size: -
V gene: TRBV7-2
CDR3 length: 18
J gene: TRBJ1-3
D gene: -

CDR3 protein: CASSLGPDQPQYF
CDR3 DNA: TGTGCTAGCAGCTTGGGACCGGATCAGCCCCAGTACTTC
clone size: -
V gene: TRBV7-6
CDR3 length: 13
J gene: TRBJ2-5
D gene: -

CDR3 protein: CASSSGQGGAAFF
CDR3 DNA: TGTGCCAGCAGCTCCGGACAGGGTGGGGCAGCTTTCTTT
clone size: once
V gene: TRBV7-6
CDR3 length: 13
J gene: TRBJ1-1
D gene: TRBD1

CDR3 protein: CASSQDGRVGNTIYF
CDR3 DNA: TGCGCCAGCAGCCAAGATGGCAGGGTTGGAAACACCATATATTTT
clone size: -
V gene: TRBV4-3
CDR3 length: 15
J gene: TRBJ1-3
D gene: -